What follows are 26 T cell receptor beta chains derived from one specimen sequenced in a study of blood T cell repertoires in COVID-19. Method: immunoSEQ multiplex PCR; TCRdb's copy keeps in-frame clones and lacks some. The profile shows fewer than 500,000 clones, 87% of them singletons. Sequenced: PBMCs or T cells enriched from blood (not recorded which). Receptors were obtained from a man aged 25 to 45 who had recovered from COVID-19.

J is TRBJ1-2 and V is TRBV7-9, with D unresolved. Per germline, CDR1 SEHNR and CDR2 FQNEAQ (reference sequence). The V end was cut by 0 bases, the J end by 6 bases, with 14 bases between. The CDR3 is 15 residues long. The CDR3 coding sequence is TGTGCCAGCAGCTTAGCTGCAGGCTCATGGGATGGCTACACCTTC. It translates to CASSLAAGSWDGYTF.

Written as DNA, the CDR3 is TGCGCCAGCAGCCTGCTGGGCCGCGGGGAGACCCAGTACTTC. This codes for CASSLLGRGETQYF. The rearrangement links TRBV5-1 to TRBJ2-5; maybe TRBD2 (5 bases). This CDR3 has 14 residues. The V end lost 4 bases, the J end lost 5 bases, and 15 bases lay between the germline ends. Germline V gene sequence: CDR1 SGHRS, CDR2 YFSETQ.

This clone was seen only once. The chain is built from TRBV6-1 and TRBJ1-5; D is perhaps TRBD1 (5 bases). This CDR3 is 15 amino acids long. Deletions cut 2 bases from V and 1 base from J, with 9 bases between. Germline assignment: CDR1 MNHNS and CDR2 SASEGT. CDR3 residues: CASSEWGGSNQPQHF. CDR3 nucleotides: TGTGCCAGCAGTGAATGGGGCGGCAGCAATCAGCCCCAGCATTTT.

The chain is built from TRBV18 and TRBJ1-3, with TRBD1 identical over 9 bases. The ends lost 5 bases at V and 6 bases at J; junction bases unmatched: 8. Per the germline V gene, CDR1 is KGHSH and CDR2 is LQKENI. This CDR3 is built from 15 residues. The CDR3 protein is CASSSTQGAENTIYF. The DNA of the CDR3 is TGTGCCAGCTCATCCACACAGGGGGCAGAAAACACCATATATTTT.

This rearrangement joins TRBV27 to TRBJ2-5; D is possibly TRBD1 (5 bases). V was shortened by 3 bases and J by 3 bases, with 11 bases between the two germline ends. CDR1 is MNHEY and CDR2 is SMNVEV in the germline V gene (reference sequence). CDR3 length: 14 amino acids. CDR3 bases: TGTGCCAGCAGTTTTTCAGGGTTTGAAGAGACCCAGTACTTC. This encodes CASSFSGFEETQYF.

This clone has only one observation. This chain uses TRBV30 with TRBJ1-1; 7 bases are a match to TRBD1. The V gene's germline CDR1 is GTSNPN and CDR2 SVGIG (reference sequence). The CDR3 is 15 amino acids. Losses at the gene ends were 3 bases for V and 4 bases for J; bases not matched to a gene: 11. This chain's CDR3 is CAWRLPGTDGTEAFF. The CDR3 bases are TGTGCCTGGAGACTACCCGGGACAGACGGCACTGAAGCTTTCTTT.

The chain employs TRBV10-1 and TRBJ1-1; the D gene is possibly TRBD1 (6 bases). Germline V gene lookup returns CDR1 WNHNN and CDR2 SYGVQD (reference sequence). V lost 6 bases and J 1 base, leaving 9 bases between the germline ends. The CDR3 consists of 13 residues. CDR3 coding DNA: TGCGCCAGCAGGGAGACAGGGAACACTGAAGCTTTCTTT. Its translation is CASRETGNTEAFF.

V gene TRBV19 combines with J gene TRBJ1-5; possible D gene TRBD1, 5 bases. The germline V and J ends were trimmed by 0 bases and 2 bases, with 8 bases remaining between them. Per germline, CDR1 LNHDA and CDR2 SQIVND (reference sequence). This CDR3 has 15 amino acids. The CDR3 DNA is TGTGCCAGTAGTATAGAGCGGGGACGCAATCAGCCCCAGCATTTT. It specifies CASSIERGRNQPQHF.

The chain links TRBV29-1 to TRBJ1-1, with D perhaps matching TRBD1 (5 bases). CDR1 SQVTM and CDR2 ANQGSEA come from the germline V gene. This CDR3 spans 10 amino acids. Trimming left V 4 bases short and J 8 bases short, with 8 bases between. CDR3 residues: CSVANREAFF. CDR3 in DNA: TGCAGCGTTGCAAACAGGGAAGCTTTCTTT.

The chain joins TRBV10-2 to TRBJ2-3; 8 bases agree with TRBD1. The germline V gene encodes CDR1 WSHSY and CDR2 SAAADI. V dropped 6 bases and J dropped 4; count of bases not matched to a gene: 0. The CDR3 covers 12 residues. DNA for the CDR3: TGCGCCAGCAGGACAGGGGCAGATACGCAGTATTTT. Protein product: CASRTGADTQYF.

CDR3 DNA: TGTGCCAGCTCCCTGGACAGGGTCGGATTAAGCAATCAGCCCCAGCATTTT. As protein: CASSLDRVGLSNQPQHF. The V and J genes are TRBV18 and TRBJ1-5; 8 positions agree with TRBD1. V trimming: 6 bases; J trimming: 1 base; junction bases outside the gene matches: 11. Germline assignment: CDR1 KGHSH and CDR2 LQKENI. The CDR3 has 17 amino acids.

The chain links TRBV30 to TRBJ2-3, with D maybe TRBD2 (5 bases). This CDR3 spans 14 amino acids. Trimming stripped 1 base from V and 2 bases from J, with 10 bases between. Looked up from germline, CDR1 is GTSNPN and CDR2 is SVGIG (reference sequence). CDR3: CAWSDYGVTDTQYF. CDR3 sequence (DNA): TGTGCCTGGAGTGACTACGGGGTCACAGATACGCAGTATTTT.

The V gene is TRBV5-1, the J gene TRBJ2-6; maybe TRBD1 (6 bases). CDR1 SGHRS and CDR2 YFSETQ come from the germline V gene. Trimming left V 0 bases short and J 2 bases short, with 12 bases between. The CDR3 has 17 amino acids. The DNA of the CDR3 is TGCGCCAGCAGCTTGGGGCAGGGGTACCCTGGGGCCAACGTCCTGACTTTC. This gives the protein CASSLGQGYPGANVLTF.

V gene TRBV14 combines with J gene TRBJ1-2; D gene ambiguous. Germline loops: CDR1 SGHDN, CDR2 FVKESK. The CDR3 runs to 13 residues. The V gene lost 0 bases and the J gene lost 5 bases, with 7 bases spanning the gap. The CDR3 here is CASSQDALYGYTF. CDR3 nucleotides: TGTGCCAGCAGCCAAGATGCACTGTATGGCTACACCTTC.

The V call is TRBV3-1 (or the pseudogene TRBV3-2), the J call TRBJ1-1; D is perhaps TRBD1 (5 bases). Trimming shortened V by 0 bases and J by 10 bases, and 12 bases separated the two germline ends. From germline, CDR1 is LGHDT and CDR2 YNNKEL (reference sequence). The CDR3 extends over 13 amino acids. CDR3 amino acids: CASSQERRGRAFF. DNA for the CDR3: TGTGCCAGCAGCCAAGAAAGGAGGGGCAGAGCTTTCTTT.

The V call is TRBV7-9, the J call TRBJ1-1; TRBD1 matches at 10 bases. Per germline, CDR1 SEHNR and CDR2 FQNEAQ (reference sequence). The CDR3 contains 14 residues. V gave up 3 bases and J gave up 6 bases; unmatched junction bases: 4. The CDR3 reads CASSFSGQGAEAFF. The CDR3 nucleotides read TGTGCCAGCAGCTTTTCCGGACAGGGGGCTGAAGCTTTCTTT.

As to this clone: At one end the junction does not follow the germline gene, possibly because of a read error. The J gene is TRBJ1-1, the V gene TRBV11-3; 10 bases line up with TRBD1. Germline V CDR1 and CDR2: SGHNT, YENEEA. The CDR3 has 12 residues. The CDR3 DNA reads as TGTGCCAGCAGCGCCACCGGGACAGGGGTAATCTTT. Translated, it gives CASSATGTGVIF.

This chain connects TRBV7-6 to TRBJ1-2, with 7 bases fitting TRBD1. Germline CDR1 and CDR2: SGHVS and FNYEAQ. Trimming took 2 bases from V and 8 from J; bases not matched to a gene: 11. The CDR3 totals 15 residues. CDR3 sequence reads: CASSLTVSGGEGYTF. The CDR3 bases are TGTGCCAGCAGCTTAACGGTGTCAGGGGGAGAGGGCTACACCTTC.

This chain uses TRBV30 with TRBJ2-3; D possibly corresponds to TRBD1 (5 bases). V was shortened by 4 bases and J by 3 bases, with 14 bases between the two germline ends. There are 14 residues in the CDR3. CDR1 and CDR2 from the germline V gene are GTSNPN and SVGIG (reference sequence). The CDR3 bases are TGTGCCTGGACTCGGAACAGGCTAACAGATACGCAGTATTTT. It is translated as CAWTRNRLTDTQYF.

The chain uses TRBV3-1 (or the pseudogene TRBV3-2) and TRBJ1-1; no reliable D call. The CDR3 loop spans 14 amino acids. Trimming shortened V by 6 bases and J by 1 base, and 12 bases separated the two germline ends. CDR1 LGHDT and CDR2 YNNKEL come from the germline V gene (reference sequence). CDR3 protein: CASRYRGGNTEAFF. CDR3 DNA: TGTGCCAGCAGGTACCGGGGAGGGAACACTGAAGCTTTCTTT.

The CDR3 here is CASPGGQGDTEAFF. The CDR3 DNA sequence: TGTGCCAGCCCCGGGGGACAGGGTGACACTGAAGCTTTCTTT. This chain uses TRBV2 with TRBJ1-1, with 9 bases fitting TRBD1. The trim removed 8 bases at V and 3 bases at J, leaving 7 bases unmatched. Germline V gene sequence: CDR1 SNHLY, CDR2 FYNNEI. The CDR3 is 14 residues long. The entire variable domain, with the rest obtained from reference TRBV2 and TRBJ1-1, is as follows: EPEVTQTPSHQVTQMGQEVILRCVPISNHLYFYWYRQILGQKVEFLVSFYNNEISEKSEIFDDQFSVERPDGSNFTLKIRSTKLEDSAMYFCASPGGQGDTEAFFGQGTRLTVV.

The J gene is TRBJ2-7, the V gene TRBV5-6; 9 bases match TRBD1. Germline V gives CDR1 SGHDT, CDR2 YYEEEE. The junction had 3 bases not matched to a gene; V was cut back by 0 bases and J by 5 bases. This CDR3 contains 14 residues. CDR3 coding DNA: TGTGCCAGCAGCTTGGTGACAGGGGGAAACGAGCAGTACTTC. Protein sequence: CASSLVTGGNEQYF.

The rearrangement links TRBV3-1 (or the pseudogene TRBV3-2) to TRBJ2-6; the D is unclear. The germline V gene encodes CDR1 LGHDT and CDR2 YNNKEL (reference sequence). The CDR3 consists of 15 residues. V lost 4 bases and J 2 bases, leaving 9 bases between the germline ends. The CDR3 sequence: CASSPPKTGANVLTF. CDR3 coding DNA: TGTGCCAGCAGCCCGCCTAAGACTGGGGCCAACGTCCTGACTTTC.

This chain connects TRBV18 to TRBJ1-6, with a possible D match to TRBD1 (5 bases). V dropped 6 bases and J dropped 9 bases, with 15 bases sitting between them. The length of the CDR3 is 14 residues. In germline, CDR1 is KGHSH, CDR2 LQKENI. The CDR3 DNA sequence: TGTGCCAGCTCGCGGGACTCCAGTAGTTCACCCCTCCACTTT. This sequence encodes CASSRDSSSSPLHF. Drawing the rest from reference TRBV18 and TRBJ1-6, the complete variable domain is NAGVMQNPRHLVRRRGQEARLRCSPMKGHSHVYWYRQLPEEGLKFMVYLQKENIIDESGMPKERFSAEFPKEGPSILRIQQVVRGDSAAYFCASSRDSSSSPLHFGNGTRLTVT.

The J gene is TRBJ1-1, the V gene TRBV30, with 8 positions matching TRBD1. V shed 8 bases, J shed 0 bases, and the junction held 5 bases outside the gene matches. This CDR3 spans 13 amino acids. Per the germline V gene, CDR1 is GTSNPN and CDR2 is SVGIG (reference sequence). CDR3 sequence reads: CARRQGMNTEAFF. The CDR3 DNA is TGTGCCCGTCGACAGGGGATGAACACTGAAGCTTTCTTT.

The chain has TRBV3-1 (or the pseudogene TRBV3-2) and TRBJ1-3; D ambiguous. This CDR3 has 12 amino acids. The germline V and J ends were trimmed by 1 base and 11 bases, with 9 bases remaining between them. Germline V gene data show CDR1 as LGHDT and CDR2 as YNNKEL (reference sequence). CDR3: CASSQAGYAIYF. Written as DNA, the CDR3 is TGTGCCAGCAGCCAAGCGGGTTACGCCATATATTTT.